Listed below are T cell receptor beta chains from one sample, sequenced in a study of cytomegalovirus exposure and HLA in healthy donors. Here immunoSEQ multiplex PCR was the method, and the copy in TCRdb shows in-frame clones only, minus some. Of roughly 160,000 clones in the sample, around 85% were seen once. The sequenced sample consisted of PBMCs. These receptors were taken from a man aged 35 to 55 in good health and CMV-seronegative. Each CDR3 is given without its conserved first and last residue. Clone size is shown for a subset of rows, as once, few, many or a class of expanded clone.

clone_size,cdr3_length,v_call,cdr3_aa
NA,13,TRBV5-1,ATTGGPSQSDTQY
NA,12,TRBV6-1,ASSEGGGDQPQH
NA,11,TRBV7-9,ASSLGEFVEQY
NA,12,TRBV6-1,ASSEWGQSYEQY
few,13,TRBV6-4,ASSETSGGTDTQY
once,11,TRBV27,ASSLRDSYEQY
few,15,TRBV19,ASSSNPQGAQTQEQY
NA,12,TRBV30,AWSGGTGGYEQY
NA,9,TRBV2,ASTGDEKLF
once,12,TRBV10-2,ASSLEGAWAEAF
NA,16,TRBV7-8,ASSLVAGVIFSTDTQY
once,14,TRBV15,ATSRDPPQGGTRQY
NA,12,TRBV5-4,ASSEPGQEKTQY
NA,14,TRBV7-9,SSSLVRPSGAYEQY
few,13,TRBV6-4,ASSDLGGKDNEQF